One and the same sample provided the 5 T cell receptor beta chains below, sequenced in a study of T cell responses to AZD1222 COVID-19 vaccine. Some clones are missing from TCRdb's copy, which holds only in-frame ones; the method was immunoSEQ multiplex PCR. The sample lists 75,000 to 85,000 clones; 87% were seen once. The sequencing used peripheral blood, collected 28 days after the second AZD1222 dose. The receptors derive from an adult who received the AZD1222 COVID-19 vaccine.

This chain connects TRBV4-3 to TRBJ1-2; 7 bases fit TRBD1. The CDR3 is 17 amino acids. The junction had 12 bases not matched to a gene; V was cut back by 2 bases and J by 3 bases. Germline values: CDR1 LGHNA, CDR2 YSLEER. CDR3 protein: CASSQLPGTVLDYGYTF. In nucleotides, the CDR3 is TGCGCCAGCAGCCAACTACCGGGGACAGTCTTAGACTATGGCTACACCTTC.

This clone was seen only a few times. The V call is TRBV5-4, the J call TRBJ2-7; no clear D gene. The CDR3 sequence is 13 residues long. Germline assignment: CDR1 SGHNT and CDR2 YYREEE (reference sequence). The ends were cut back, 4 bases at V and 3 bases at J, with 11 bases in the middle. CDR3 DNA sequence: TGTGCCAGCAGCAAAGGGCAGAACTACGAGCAGTACTTC. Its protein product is CASSKGQNYEQYF.

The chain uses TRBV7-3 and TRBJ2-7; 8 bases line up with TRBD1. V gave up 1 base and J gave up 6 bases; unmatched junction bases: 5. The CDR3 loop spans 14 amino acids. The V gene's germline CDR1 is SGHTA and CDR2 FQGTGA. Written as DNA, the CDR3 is TGTGCCAGCAGCTTAATTCAGGGGGCAGGCGAGCAGTACTTC. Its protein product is CASSLIQGAGEQYF.

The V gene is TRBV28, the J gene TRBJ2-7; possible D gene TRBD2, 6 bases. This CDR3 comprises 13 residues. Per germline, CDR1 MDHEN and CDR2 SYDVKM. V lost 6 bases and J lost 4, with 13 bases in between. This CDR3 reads CASRRDLSYEQYF. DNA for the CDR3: TGTGCCAGCAGACGGGACTTGTCGTACGAGCAGTACTTC. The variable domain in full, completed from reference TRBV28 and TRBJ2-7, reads DVKVTQSSRYLVKRTGEKVFLECVQDMDHENMFWYRQDPGLGLRLIYFSYDVKMKEKGDIPEGYSVSREKKERFSLILESASTNQTSMYLCASRRDLSYEQYFGPGTRLTVT.

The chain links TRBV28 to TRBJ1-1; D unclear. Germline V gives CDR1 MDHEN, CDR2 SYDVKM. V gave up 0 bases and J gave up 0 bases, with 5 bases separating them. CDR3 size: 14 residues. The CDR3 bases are TGTGCCAGCAGTTTATGGCACCTGAACACTGAAGCTTTCTTT. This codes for CASSLWHLNTEAFF.